The clone carrying this T cell receptor beta chain has a count of ten or more. The time point: patch test 2, 6 weeks after DPC sensitization. Indicated treatment: therapeutic diphenylcyclopropenone sensitization with weekly scalp DPC. These data come from a study of human T cells and chemical hapten exposure. On the study more broadly: Small pooled library volume differences mainly caused per-sample TCR yield variation.

The ends were cut back, 2 bases at V and 4 bases at J, with 11 bases in the middle. Germline V gene sequence: CDR1 ENHRY, CDR2 SYGVKD. The CDR3 is made up of 15 amino acids. TCRdb fed the RACE reads into MiXCR, producing one record per CDR3 protein. The sample gives some 80,000 distinct CDR3 sequences, roughly 10% of which show up once; 2% to 2.5% is in the top ten. The chain carries TRBV10-3 and TRBJ2-2; D not resolved. Sequences were derived from whole blood, sampled in connection with sensitization to the hapten diphenylcyclopropenone (DPC). This TCR was recovered from a woman in her twenties or thirties with alopecia areata. Some clones in this sample may be carry-over from other donors' samples. The CDR3 bases are TGTGCCATCAGTGAGGACGTCCGGATCACCGGGGAGCTGTTTTTT. Protein: CAISEDVRITGELFF.